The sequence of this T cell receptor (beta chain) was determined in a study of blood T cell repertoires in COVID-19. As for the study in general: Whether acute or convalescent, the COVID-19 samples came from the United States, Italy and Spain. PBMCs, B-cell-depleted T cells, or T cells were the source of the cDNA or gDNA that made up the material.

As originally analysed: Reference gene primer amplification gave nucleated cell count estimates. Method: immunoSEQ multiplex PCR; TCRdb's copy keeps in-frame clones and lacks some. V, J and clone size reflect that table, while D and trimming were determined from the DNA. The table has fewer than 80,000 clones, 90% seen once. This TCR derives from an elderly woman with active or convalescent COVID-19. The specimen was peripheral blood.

This chain's CDR3 is CASSRLGQYNEKLFF. The CDR3 DNA is TGTGCCAGCAGCCGACTGGGACAGTATAATGAAAAACTGTTTTTT. The V gene is TRBV7-9, the J gene TRBJ1-4, with 7 bases fitting TRBD1. Germline CDR1 is SEHNR and CDR2 is FQNEAQ (reference sequence). After removal of 5 bases from V and 4 bases from J, the junction contained 7 bases not matched to a gene. The length of the CDR3 is 15 residues.